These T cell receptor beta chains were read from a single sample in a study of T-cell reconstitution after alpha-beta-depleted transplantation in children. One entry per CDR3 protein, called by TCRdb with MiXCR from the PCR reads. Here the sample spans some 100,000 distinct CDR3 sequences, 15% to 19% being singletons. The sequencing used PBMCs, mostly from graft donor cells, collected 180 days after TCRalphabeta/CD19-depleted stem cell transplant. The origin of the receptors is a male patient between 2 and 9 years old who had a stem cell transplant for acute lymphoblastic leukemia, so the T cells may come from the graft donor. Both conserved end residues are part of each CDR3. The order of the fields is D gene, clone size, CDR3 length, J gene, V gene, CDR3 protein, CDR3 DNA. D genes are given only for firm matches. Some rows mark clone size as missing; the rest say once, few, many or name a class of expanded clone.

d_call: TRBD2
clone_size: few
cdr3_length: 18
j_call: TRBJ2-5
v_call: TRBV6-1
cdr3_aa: CASSTPLGLAGLKETQYF
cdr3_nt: TGTGCCAGCAGTACACCACTGGGGCTAGCGGGCTTAAAAGAGACCCAGTACTTC

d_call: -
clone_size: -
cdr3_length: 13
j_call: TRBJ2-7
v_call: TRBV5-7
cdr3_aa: CASSSSSSYEQYF
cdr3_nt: TGTGCCAGCAGCTCCTCCAGCTCCTACGAGCAGTACTTC

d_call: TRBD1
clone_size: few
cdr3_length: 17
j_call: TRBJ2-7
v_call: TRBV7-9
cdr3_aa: CASSLAHLQGSSYEQYF
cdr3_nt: TGTGCCAGCAGCTTAGCTCACCTACAGGGGAGCTCCTACGAGCAGTACTTC

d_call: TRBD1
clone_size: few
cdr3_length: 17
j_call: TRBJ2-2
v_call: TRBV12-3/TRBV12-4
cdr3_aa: CASSPNWDRLNTGELFF
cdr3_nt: TGTGCCAGCAGTCCTAATTGGGACAGGTTAAACACCGGGGAGCTGTTTTTT

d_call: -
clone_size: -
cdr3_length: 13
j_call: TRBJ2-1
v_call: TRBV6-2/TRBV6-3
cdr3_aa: CASSLPRQPEQFF
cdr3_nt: TGTGCCAGCAGTTTGCCTAGGCAGCCTGAGCAGTTCTTC

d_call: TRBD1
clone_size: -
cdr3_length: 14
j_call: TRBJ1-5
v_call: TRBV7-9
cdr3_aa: CASSFSGTGSPQHF
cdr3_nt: TGTGCCAGCAGCTTTTCTGGGACAGGGTCGCCCCAGCATTTT

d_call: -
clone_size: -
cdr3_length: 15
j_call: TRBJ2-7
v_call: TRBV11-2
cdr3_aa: CASSSGQWSGYEQYF
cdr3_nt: TGTGCCAGCAGCTCCGGCCAATGGAGTGGCTACGAGCAGTACTTC

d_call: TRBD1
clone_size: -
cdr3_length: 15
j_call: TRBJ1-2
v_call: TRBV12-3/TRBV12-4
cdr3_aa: CASSLRQGVVYGYTF
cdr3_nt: TGTGCCAGCAGTTTAAGGCAGGGGGTGGTCTATGGCTACACCTTC

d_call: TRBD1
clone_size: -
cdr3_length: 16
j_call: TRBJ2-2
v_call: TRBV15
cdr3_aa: CATSRNRGANTGELFF
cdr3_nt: TGTGCCACCAGCAGAAACAGGGGGGCGAACACCGGGGAGCTGTTTTTT

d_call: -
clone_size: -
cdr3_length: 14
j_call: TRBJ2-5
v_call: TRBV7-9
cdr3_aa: CASSPLQEAETQYF
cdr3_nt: TGTGCCAGCAGCCCCTTACAGGAGGCGGAGACCCAGTACTTC